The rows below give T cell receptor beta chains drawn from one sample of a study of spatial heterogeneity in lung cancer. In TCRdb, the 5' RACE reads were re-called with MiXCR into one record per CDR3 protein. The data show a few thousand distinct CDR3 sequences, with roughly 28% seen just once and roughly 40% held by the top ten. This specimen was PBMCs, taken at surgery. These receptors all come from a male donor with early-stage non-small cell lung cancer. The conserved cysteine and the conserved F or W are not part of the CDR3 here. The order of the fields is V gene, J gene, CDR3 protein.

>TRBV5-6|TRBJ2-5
ASSPTTGSETQY
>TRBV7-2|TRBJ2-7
ASSSPSGHHEQY
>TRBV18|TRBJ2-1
ASSRGRDNEQF
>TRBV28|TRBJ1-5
ASSYRTDSSFMSNQPQH
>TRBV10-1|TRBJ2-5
ASSESYEETQY
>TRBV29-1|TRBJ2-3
SVGGAVQGLSTDTQY
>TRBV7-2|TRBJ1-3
ASSLQSQGAENTIY
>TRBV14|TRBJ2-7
ASSQAASGRGEQY
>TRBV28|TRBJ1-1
ASSPPRRGGGNTEAF
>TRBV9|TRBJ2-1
ASSVGLAPWRDDEQF
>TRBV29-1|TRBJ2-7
SAGQGSYEQY
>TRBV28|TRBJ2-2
ASSSTGTSGELF
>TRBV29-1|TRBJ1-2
SVVGSLGYGYT
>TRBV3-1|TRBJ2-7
ASSQELRTGAFNEQY
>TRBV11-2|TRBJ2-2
ASSSRRGNTGELF
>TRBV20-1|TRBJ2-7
SARQGTGSYEQY
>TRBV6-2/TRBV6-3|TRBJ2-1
ASSYSIAGGYNEQF
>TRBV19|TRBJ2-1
ASSTGTGSYNEQF
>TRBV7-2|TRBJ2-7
ASSSQGAYEQY
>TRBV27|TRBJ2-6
ASSPPGGSGANVLT
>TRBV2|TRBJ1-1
ASSAQVRAFTEAF
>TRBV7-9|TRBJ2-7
ASSFFRGSSYEQY
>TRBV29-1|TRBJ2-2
SGTTASNTGELF
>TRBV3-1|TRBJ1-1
ASSQADKNTEAF
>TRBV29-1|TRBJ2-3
SLRGGRADTQY
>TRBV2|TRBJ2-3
ASSRERTDTQY
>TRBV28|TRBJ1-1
ASSLRHGEAF
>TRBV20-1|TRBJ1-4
SANPGQGVGKLF
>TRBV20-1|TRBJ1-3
SARGGPRDQTSGNTIY
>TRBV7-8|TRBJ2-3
ASSFSGPRTDTQY
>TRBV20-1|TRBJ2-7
SARDLRTPISYEQY
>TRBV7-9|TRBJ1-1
ASSLDQVVAAF
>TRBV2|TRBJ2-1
ASRDSQGSSYNEQF
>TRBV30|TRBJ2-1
AWSRLGFDNEQF
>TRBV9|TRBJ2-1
ASSFYGSYNEQF
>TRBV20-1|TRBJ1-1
SASLRDREFNTEAF
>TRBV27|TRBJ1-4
ASSLIGRPPGEKLF
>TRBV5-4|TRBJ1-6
ASSLTRLRGRHNSPLH
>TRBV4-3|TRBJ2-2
ASSQELGRGTGELF
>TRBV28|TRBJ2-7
ASSWTHEQY
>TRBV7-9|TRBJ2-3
ASSFAGGADTQY
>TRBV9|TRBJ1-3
ASSVIGDIGNTIY
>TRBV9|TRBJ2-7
ASSVGVGGGDLSEQY
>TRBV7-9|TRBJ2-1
ASSFGTSGEQF
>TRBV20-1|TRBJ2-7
SPAGQSTYEQY
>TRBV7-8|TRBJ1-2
ASNSRAGRGYT
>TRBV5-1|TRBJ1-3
ASSKEPGNTIY
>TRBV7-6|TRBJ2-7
ASSLDEAGDFSYEQY
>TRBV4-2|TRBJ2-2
ASSYVAGELF
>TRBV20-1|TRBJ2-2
SANPSGRGTGELF
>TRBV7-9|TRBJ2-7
ASSLAWAGPGLNSYEQY
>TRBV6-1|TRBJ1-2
ASIDGGQGAQGYT
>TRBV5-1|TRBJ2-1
ASSGGLEYNEQF
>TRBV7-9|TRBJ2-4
ASSYRDGQNIQY
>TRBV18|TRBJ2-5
ASSPPSPGPKETQY
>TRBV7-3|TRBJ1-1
ASSQGEGTEAF
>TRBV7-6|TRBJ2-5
ASSPWTSGSSETQY
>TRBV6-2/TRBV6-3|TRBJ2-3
ASSRRPGGTDTQY
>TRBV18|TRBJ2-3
ASSPGTASTDTQY